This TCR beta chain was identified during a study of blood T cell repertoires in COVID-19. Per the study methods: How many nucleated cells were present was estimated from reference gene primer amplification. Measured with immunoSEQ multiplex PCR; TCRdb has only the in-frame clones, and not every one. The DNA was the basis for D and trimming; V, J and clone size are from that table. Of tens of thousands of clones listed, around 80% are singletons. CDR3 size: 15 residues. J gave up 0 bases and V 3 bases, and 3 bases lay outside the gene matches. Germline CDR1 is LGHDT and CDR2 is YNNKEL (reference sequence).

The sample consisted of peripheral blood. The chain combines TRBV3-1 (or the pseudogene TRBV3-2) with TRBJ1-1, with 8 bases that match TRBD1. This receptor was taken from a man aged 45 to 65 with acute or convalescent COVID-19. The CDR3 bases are TGTGCCAGCAGCCAGGCGACAGGGGTGAACACTGAAGCTTTCTTT. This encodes CASSQATGVNTEAFF.